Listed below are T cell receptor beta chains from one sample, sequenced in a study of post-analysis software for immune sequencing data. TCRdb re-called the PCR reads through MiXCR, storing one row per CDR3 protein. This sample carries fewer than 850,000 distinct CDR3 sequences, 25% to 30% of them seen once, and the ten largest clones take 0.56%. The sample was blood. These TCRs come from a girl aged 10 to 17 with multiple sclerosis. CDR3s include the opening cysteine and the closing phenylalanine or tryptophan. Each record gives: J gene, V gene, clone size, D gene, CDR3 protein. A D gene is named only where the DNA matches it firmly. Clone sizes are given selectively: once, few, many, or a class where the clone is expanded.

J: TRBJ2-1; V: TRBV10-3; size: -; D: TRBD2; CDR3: CAISEPTVPSGSSYNEQFF
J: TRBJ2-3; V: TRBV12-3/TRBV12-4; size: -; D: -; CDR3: CASSLGFASTDTQYF
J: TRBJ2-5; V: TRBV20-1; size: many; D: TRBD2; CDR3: CSARTSGWETQYF
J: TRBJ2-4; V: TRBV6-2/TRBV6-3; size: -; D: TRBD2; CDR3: CASSTAGVTNIQYF
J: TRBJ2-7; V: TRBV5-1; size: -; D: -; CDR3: CASSLAWDGTSYEQYF
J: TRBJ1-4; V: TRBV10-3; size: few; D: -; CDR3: CAISEGARGNEKLFF
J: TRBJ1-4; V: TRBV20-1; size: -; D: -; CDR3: CSAEGGINEKLFF
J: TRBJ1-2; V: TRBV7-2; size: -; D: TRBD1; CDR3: CASSLAGRGPPNYGYTF
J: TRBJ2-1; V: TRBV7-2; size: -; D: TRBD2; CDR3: CASTPTGLADNERFF
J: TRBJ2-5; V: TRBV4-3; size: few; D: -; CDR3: CASSQDLGRGETQYF
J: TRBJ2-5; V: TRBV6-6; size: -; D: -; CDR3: CASSSRFAGAEGETQYF
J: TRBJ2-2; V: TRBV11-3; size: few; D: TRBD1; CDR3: CASSLPKDRGGTGELFF
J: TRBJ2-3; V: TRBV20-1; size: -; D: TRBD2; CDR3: CSGSSGGPTDTQYF
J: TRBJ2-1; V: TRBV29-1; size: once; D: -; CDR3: CSVWGQSTDEQFF
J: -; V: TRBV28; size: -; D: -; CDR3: CASSSPKTQYF
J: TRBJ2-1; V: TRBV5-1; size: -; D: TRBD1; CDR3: CASSLGPTGDNEQFF
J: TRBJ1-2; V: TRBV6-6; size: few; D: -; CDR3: CASSYWGGAGYTF
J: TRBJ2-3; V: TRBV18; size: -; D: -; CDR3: CASSSRQGTSTGTQYF
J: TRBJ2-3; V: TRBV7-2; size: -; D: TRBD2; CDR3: CASSLVGSGSYTDTQYF
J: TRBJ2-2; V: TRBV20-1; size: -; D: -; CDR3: CSAREQENTGELFF
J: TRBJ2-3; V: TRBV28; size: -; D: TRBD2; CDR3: CASRGGLAGVRADTQYF
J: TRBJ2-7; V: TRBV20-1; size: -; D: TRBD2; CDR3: CSARATGGRGLAGSYEQYF
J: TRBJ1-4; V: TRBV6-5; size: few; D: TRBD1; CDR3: CASSTRDRVNEKLFF
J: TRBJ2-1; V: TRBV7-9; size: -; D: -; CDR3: CASSLDPGDEQFF
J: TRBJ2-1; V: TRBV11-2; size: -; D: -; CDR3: CASSSSGKQFF
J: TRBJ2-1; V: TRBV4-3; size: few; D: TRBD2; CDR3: CASSRPGTSGTNSYNEQFF
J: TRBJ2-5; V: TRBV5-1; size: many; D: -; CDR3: CASSLARRGQGEETQYF
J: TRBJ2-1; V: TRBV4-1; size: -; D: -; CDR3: CASSQVDRDNEQFF
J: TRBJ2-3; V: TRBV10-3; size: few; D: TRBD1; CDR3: CAITRTGTGRSDTQYF
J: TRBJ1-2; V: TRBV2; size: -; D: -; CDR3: CASSAGGWGYTF
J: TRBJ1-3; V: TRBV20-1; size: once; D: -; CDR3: CSAKKAGGNTIYF
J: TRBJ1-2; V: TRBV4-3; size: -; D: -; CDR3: CASSQTQGTRGYTF